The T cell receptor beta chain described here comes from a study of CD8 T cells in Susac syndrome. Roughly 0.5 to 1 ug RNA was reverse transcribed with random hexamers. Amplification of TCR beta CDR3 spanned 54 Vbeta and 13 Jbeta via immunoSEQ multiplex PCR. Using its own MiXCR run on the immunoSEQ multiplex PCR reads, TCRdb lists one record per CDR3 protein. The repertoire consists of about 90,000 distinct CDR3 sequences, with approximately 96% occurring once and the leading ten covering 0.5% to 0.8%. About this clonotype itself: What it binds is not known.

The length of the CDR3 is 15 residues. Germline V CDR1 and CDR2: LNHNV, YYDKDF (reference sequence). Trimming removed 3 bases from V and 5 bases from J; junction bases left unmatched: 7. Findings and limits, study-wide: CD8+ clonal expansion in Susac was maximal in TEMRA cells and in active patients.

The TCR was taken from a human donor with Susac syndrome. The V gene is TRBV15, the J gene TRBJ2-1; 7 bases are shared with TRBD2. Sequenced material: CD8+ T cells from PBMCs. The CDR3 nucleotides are TGTGCCACCAGCAGGACTAGCAGGAGGGACAATGAGCAGTTCTTC. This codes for CATSRTSRRDNEQFF.